This TCR beta chain was captured by sequencing in a study of regulatory T cells in long-lasting Graves disease. Assembly of TCR beta libraries relied on iRepertoire HTBI primers together with Arm-PCR of CDR3 regions. From the multiplex PCR reads, TCRdb called clonotypes with MiXCR, one entry per CDR3 protein. The sample records about 340,000 distinct CDR3 sequences, about 20% being singletons. The time point denotes: persistent/refractory GD, antithyroid drugs over 5 years with positive TRAb. PBMCs were the source of the RNA used for TCR sequencing. V lost 1 base, J lost 0 bases, and 9 bases lay in between. Germline assignment: CDR1 SEHNR and CDR2 FQNEAQ (reference sequence). The length of the CDR3 is 15 residues. This clonotype has more than one count but fewer than ten. What it recognizes is unknown. Notes on the study in general: TCR diversity in persistent Graves' patients was below that of newly diagnosed ones.

This sequence was found in a female donor with Graves disease. Sample: peripheral blood mononuclear cells (PBMCs), taken when the disease was refractory, from a patient treated with antithyroid drugs. The gene calls are TRBV7-9 and TRBJ1-1; D perhaps matches TRBD1 (6 bases). In DNA, the CDR3 is TGTGCCAGCAGCTTAGTGAGGACAGTGAACACTGAAGCTTTCTTT. Protein product: CASSLVRTVNTEAFF.